These 3 T cell receptor beta chains were all obtained from the same sample, sequenced in a study of graft-versus-host responses after intestinal transplantation. Only in-frame clones appear in the TCRdb table, and some are missing; sequencing was by immunoSEQ multiplex PCR. The data contain roughly 70,000 clones, approximately 80% of them seen just once; the ten biggest clones take up 0.39%. These TCRs are of unknown antigen specificity. The sample consisted of unstimulated CD4+ T cells sorted from spleen or lymph node cells, taken before transplant. The receptors were sampled from a human donor who was the organ donor for an intestinal transplant.

The chain links TRBV20-1 to TRBJ2-1; TRBD2 aligns across 7 bases. This CDR3 spans 11 amino acids. Germline assignment: CDR1 DFQATT and CDR2 SNEGSKA (reference sequence). The ends lost 6 bases at V and 9 bases at J; junction bases unmatched: 5. CDR3: CSAASGTEQFF. CDR3 bases: TGCAGTGCCGCAAGCGGGACTGAGCAGTTCTTC.

This chain connects TRBV6-5 to TRBJ1-2; no clear D gene. V was cut by 4 bases and J by 4 bases, with 4 bases left in between. The V gene's germline CDR1 is MNHEY and CDR2 SVGAGI. The CDR3 has 11 residues. In nucleotides, the CDR3 is TGTGCCAGCAGTTCCATCTATGGCTACACCTTC. This gives the protein CASSSIYGYTF.

The chain combines TRBV28 with TRBJ1-5; D may be TRBD1 (6 bases). The V gene lost 6 bases and the J gene lost 2 bases, with 26 bases spanning the gap. The CDR3 covers 19 residues. The germline V gene has CDR1 MDHEN and CDR2 SYDVKM. CDR3 sequence: CASSHSGDSQGWGNQPQHF. Here the CDR3 DNA reads TGTGCCAGCAGCCATTCCGGTGACAGCCAGGGGTGGGGCAATCAGCCCCAGCATTTT.